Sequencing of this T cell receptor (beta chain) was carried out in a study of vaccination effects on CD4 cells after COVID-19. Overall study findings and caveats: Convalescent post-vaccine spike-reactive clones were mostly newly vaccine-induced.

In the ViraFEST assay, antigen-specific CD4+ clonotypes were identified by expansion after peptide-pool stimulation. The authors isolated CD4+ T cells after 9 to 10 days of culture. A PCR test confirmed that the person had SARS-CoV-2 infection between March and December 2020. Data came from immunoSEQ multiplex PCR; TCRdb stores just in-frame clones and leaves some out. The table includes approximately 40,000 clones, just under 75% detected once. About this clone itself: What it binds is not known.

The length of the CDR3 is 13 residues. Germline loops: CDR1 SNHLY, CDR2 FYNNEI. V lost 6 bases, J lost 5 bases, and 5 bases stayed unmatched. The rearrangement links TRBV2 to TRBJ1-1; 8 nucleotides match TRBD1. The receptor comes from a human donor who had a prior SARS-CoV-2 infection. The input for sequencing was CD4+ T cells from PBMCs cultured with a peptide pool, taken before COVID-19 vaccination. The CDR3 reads CASRDRVGTEAFF. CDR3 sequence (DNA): TGTGCCAGCAGGGACAGGGTGGGGACTGAAGCTTTCTTT.